Listed below are T cell receptor beta chains from one sample, sequenced in a study of blood T cell repertoires in COVID-19. Sequencing was performed with immunoSEQ multiplex PCR; in TCRdb, only in-frame clones are kept and a portion is missing. The sample records fewer than 200,000 clones, around 83% being singletons. The specimen sequenced was peripheral blood. Receptors were obtained from a woman between 45 and 65 years old with COVID-19, enrolled during active disease. Both conserved end residues are part of each CDR3. A D gene is named only where the DNA matches it firmly. The size field is filled for only some rows; it gives once, few, many or a size class.

j_call: TRBJ1-3; clone_size: NA; v_call: TRBV7-9; d_call: NA; cdr3_aa: CASSLGQANTIYF; cdr3_nt: TGTGCCAGCAGCCTGGGACAAGCTAACACCATATATTTT
j_call: TRBJ2-3; clone_size: NA; v_call: TRBV27; d_call: TRBD2; cdr3_aa: CASSPLGGGVQSGLKDTQYF; cdr3_nt: TGTGCCAGCAGTCCCCTGGGTGGGGGGGTACAAAGCGGGCTGAAAGATACGCAGTATTTT
j_call: TRBJ2-1; clone_size: NA; v_call: TRBV30; d_call: TRBD2; cdr3_aa: CAWVSAVAGGYNEQFF; cdr3_nt: TGTGCCTGGGTTTCTGCGGTGGCGGGGGGATACAATGAGCAGTTCTTC
j_call: TRBJ1-1; clone_size: NA; v_call: TRBV9; d_call: NA; cdr3_aa: CASSVAGRKVTEAFF; cdr3_nt: TGTGCCAGCAGCGTAGCTGGCCGCAAAGTCACTGAAGCTTTCTTT
j_call: TRBJ2-7; clone_size: NA; v_call: TRBV14; d_call: NA; cdr3_aa: CASSQARSGGSYEQYF; cdr3_nt: TGTGCCAGCAGCCAAGCCCGCAGCGGTGGCTCCTACGAGCAGTACTTC
j_call: TRBJ2-5; clone_size: NA; v_call: TRBV30; d_call: NA; cdr3_aa: CAWSYQGGRQETQYF; cdr3_nt: TGTGCCTGGAGTTATCAGGGGGGCCGCCAAGAGACCCAGTACTTC
j_call: TRBJ1-3; clone_size: NA; v_call: TRBV6-1; d_call: NA; cdr3_aa: CASSEDRNHGNTIYF; cdr3_nt: TGTGCCAGCAGTGAAGACAGGAACCATGGAAACACCATATATTTT
j_call: TRBJ1-1; clone_size: NA; v_call: TRBV6-5; d_call: NA; cdr3_aa: CASSYPRQGRGTEAFF; cdr3_nt: TGTGCCAGCAGTTACCCTCGGCAGGGGCGCGGGACTGAAGCTTTCTTT
j_call: TRBJ2-5; clone_size: NA; v_call: TRBV12-3/TRBV12-4; d_call: NA; cdr3_aa: CASGRQETQYF; cdr3_nt: TGTGCCAGCGGGAGACAAGAGACCCAGTACTTC
j_call: TRBJ1-2; clone_size: NA; v_call: TRBV24-1; d_call: TRBD1; cdr3_aa: CATSEGTGVYGYTF; cdr3_nt: TGTGCCACCAGTGAAGGGACAGGGGTATATGGCTACACCTTC
j_call: TRBJ2-3; clone_size: NA; v_call: TRBV11-3; d_call: NA; cdr3_aa: CASSPRSQSAGDTQYF; cdr3_nt: TGTGCCAGCAGCCCAAGGAGTCAGTCTGCTGGGGATACGCAGTATTTT
j_call: TRBJ2-7; clone_size: NA; v_call: TRBV9; d_call: NA; cdr3_aa: CASSVGLDGSYEQYF; cdr3_nt: TGTGCCAGCAGCGTAGGGCTTGATGGCTCCTACGAGCAGTACTTC
j_call: TRBJ2-5; clone_size: NA; v_call: TRBV30; d_call: TRBD1; cdr3_aa: CAWSPGTGDAETQYF; cdr3_nt: TGTGCCTGGAGTCCCGGGACAGGGGACGCAGAGACCCAGTACTTC
j_call: TRBJ2-5; clone_size: NA; v_call: TRBV7-9; d_call: TRBD1; cdr3_aa: CASSLDRGETQYF; cdr3_nt: TGTGCCAGCAGCTTAGACAGGGGGGAGACCCAGTACTTC
j_call: TRBJ2-7; clone_size: once; v_call: TRBV9; d_call: TRBD1; cdr3_aa: CASSARDRGYEQYF; cdr3_nt: TGTGCCAGCAGCGCTCGGGACAGGGGGTACGAGCAGTACTTC
j_call: TRBJ2-5; clone_size: NA; v_call: TRBV5-4; d_call: TRBD2; cdr3_aa: CASSSPAGPGETQYF; cdr3_nt: TGTGCCAGCAGCTCCCCAGCGGGGCCAGGGGAGACCCAGTACTTC
j_call: TRBJ1-4; clone_size: once; v_call: TRBV6-5; d_call: NA; cdr3_aa: CASSLLQGGSGEKLFF; cdr3_nt: TGTGCCAGCAGTTTACTCCAAGGAGGTAGTGGTGAAAAACTGTTTTTT
j_call: TRBJ1-1; clone_size: NA; v_call: TRBV19; d_call: NA; cdr3_aa: CATRRSSNTEAFF; cdr3_nt: TGTGCCACCCGAAGGAGCTCGAACACTGAAGCTTTCTTT
j_call: TRBJ2-5; clone_size: once; v_call: TRBV9; d_call: TRBD2; cdr3_aa: CASSVATAGGPQETQYF; cdr3_nt: TGTGCCAGCAGCGTAGCTACGGCGGGGGGCCCCCAAGAGACCCAGTACTTC
j_call: TRBJ1-2; clone_size: NA; v_call: TRBV3-1/TRBV3-2; d_call: TRBD1; cdr3_aa: CASSPRGGADYTF; cdr3_nt: TGTGCCAGCAGCCCCCGAGGGGGCGCGGACTACACCTTC
j_call: TRBJ1-1; clone_size: once; v_call: TRBV27; d_call: NA; cdr3_aa: CASSFGHLNTEAFF; cdr3_nt: TGTGCCAGCAGTTTCGGACACCTGAACACTGAAGCTTTCTTT
j_call: TRBJ2-1; clone_size: NA; v_call: TRBV6-2/TRBV6-3; d_call: TRBD1; cdr3_aa: CASSPDRGLHNEQFF; cdr3_nt: TGTGCCAGCAGCCCCGACAGGGGGCTTCACAATGAGCAGTTCTTC
j_call: TRBJ1-1; clone_size: NA; v_call: TRBV28; d_call: TRBD1; cdr3_aa: CASKLSTGEGAFF; cdr3_nt: TGTGCCAGCAAACTCTCCACAGGGGAAGGGGCTTTCTTT
j_call: TRBJ1-1; clone_size: NA; v_call: TRBV4-2; d_call: NA; cdr3_aa: CASSQDLAAFF; cdr3_nt: TGTGCCAGCAGCCAAGATTTAGCAGCTTTCTTT
j_call: TRBJ2-7; clone_size: NA; v_call: TRBV7-2; d_call: NA; cdr3_aa: CASSLGWASYEQYF; cdr3_nt: TGTGCCAGCAGCTTAGGCTGGGCCTCCTACGAGCAGTACTTC
j_call: TRBJ1-2; clone_size: NA; v_call: TRBV11-2; d_call: NA; cdr3_aa: CASSFSGAINYGYTF; cdr3_nt: TGTGCCAGCAGCTTTTCAGGGGCCATTAACTATGGCTACACCTTC
j_call: TRBJ1-1; clone_size: NA; v_call: TRBV15; d_call: TRBD1; cdr3_aa: CATRQPGQGAEAFF; cdr3_nt: TGTGCCACCAGACAACCGGGACAGGGCGCTGAAGCTTTCTTT
j_call: TRBJ1-1; clone_size: NA; v_call: TRBV6-5; d_call: NA; cdr3_aa: CASGAQMNTEAFF; cdr3_nt: TGTGCCAGCGGAGCGCAGATGAACACTGAAGCTTTCTTT
j_call: TRBJ1-2; clone_size: NA; v_call: TRBV6-5; d_call: TRBD1; cdr3_aa: CASSKTGGDGYTF; cdr3_nt: TGTGCCAGCAGTAAGACAGGGGGCGATGGCTACACCTTC
j_call: TRBJ2-3; clone_size: NA; v_call: TRBV9; d_call: TRBD1; cdr3_aa: CASSEDRVGSDTQYF; cdr3_nt: TGTGCCAGCAGCGAAGACAGGGTGGGGTCAGATACGCAGTATTTT
j_call: TRBJ2-1; clone_size: few; v_call: TRBV20-1; d_call: TRBD2; cdr3_aa: CSASTAQRGSYEQFF; cdr3_nt: TGCAGTGCTAGTACGGCCCAGCGGGGGAGTTATGAGCAGTTCTTC
j_call: TRBJ2-5; clone_size: NA; v_call: TRBV2; d_call: NA; cdr3_aa: CASSDDSYGTQYF; cdr3_nt: TGTGCCAGCAGTGATGACTCCTACGGGACCCAGTACTTC
j_call: TRBJ2-1; clone_size: NA; v_call: TRBV2; d_call: TRBD1; cdr3_aa: CASSGRTGGAGQFF; cdr3_nt: TGTGCCAGCAGTGGAAGAACAGGGGGCGCAGGGCAGTTCTTC
j_call: TRBJ2-2; clone_size: NA; v_call: TRBV5-5; d_call: TRBD1; cdr3_aa: CASSPGTGIAGELFF; cdr3_nt: TGTGCCAGCAGCCCCGGGACAGGGATTGCCGGGGAGCTGTTTTTT
j_call: TRBJ2-1; clone_size: NA; v_call: TRBV23-1; d_call: TRBD1; cdr3_aa: CASSNRDRAGNEQFF; cdr3_nt: TGCGCCAGCAGCAACCGGGACAGGGCTGGCAATGAGCAGTTCTTC